The text below deals with one T cell receptor beta chain. Patients were excluded for autoimmune disease history or systemic immunosuppression. These data come from a study of OX40 agonist ivuxolimab in advanced cancers. Study-level background: Partial responses were achieved by three patients, one with hepatocellular carcinoma and two with cutaneous melanoma.

Method: immunoSEQ multiplex PCR; TCRdb's copy keeps in-frame clones and lacks some. The top ten clones hold about 3% of a sample with under 65,000 clones, about 85% of them seen once. The length of the CDR3 is 15 residues. The germline V and J ends were trimmed by 5 bases and 0 bases, with 13 bases remaining between them. Germline CDR1 reads SGHTA; CDR2 reads FQGNSA. The sequencing used CD4+ or CD8+ T cells sorted from blood, collected in a trial of the OX40 agonist ivuxolimab. The sequence was collected from an adult with an advanced solid tumor such as melanoma, head and neck, liver or kidney cancer. The chain carries TRBV7-2 and TRBJ1-1, with a weak D call TRBD1 (5 bases). The CDR3 sequence: CASSRGGALNTEAFF. As DNA, the CDR3 is TGTGCCAGCAGCCGTGGAGGGGCCTTGAACACTGAAGCTTTCTTT.